This TCR beta chain was retrieved from a study of T-cell memory formation after mild COVID-19. Study details: Clustering of TCRs was largely donor specific. The study's findings and limits: Unconfirmed was the SARS-CoV-2 specificity of second-wave clones that peaked on day 37. Prior to infection, memory already included some responding clones, suggesting cross-reactive memory joined.

Concerning this clonotype: Its target is not known.

5'RACE primed at constant segments yielded TCR alpha and TCR beta cDNA libraries bearing sample barcodes and UMIs. From the 5' RACE reads, TCRdb called clonotypes with MiXCR, one entry per CDR3 protein. The sample lists about 470,000 distinct CDR3 sequences; 15% to 20% were seen once. Trimming cost V 0 bases and J 5 bases; bases outside gene matches: 4. The CDR3 spans 15 residues. The germline V gene has CDR1 LNHNV and CDR2 YYDKDF (reference sequence). The TCR originated in an adult woman who had mild COVID-19 (a few samples of this study predate the infection). Cell type and time point are not known. The chain employs TRBV15 and TRBJ1-5; 7 nucleotides align to TRBD1. The specimen sequenced was PBMCs or a T cell subset sorted from them (not recorded which). The CDR3 DNA reads TGTGCCACCAGCAGAGATGGGGACAGCGATCAGCCCCAGCATTTT. This translates into CATSRDGDSDQPQHF.